Presented here are 22 T cell receptor beta chains from one specimen sequenced in a study of CD8 T cells in ankylosing spondylitis (dated by TCRdb to about 2017). Antigens of these TCRs are unknown. Library construction relied on 5' RACE. TCRdb names Illumina HiSeq 2500 as the instrument used. TCRdb trimmed public reads at Q25 via fastp, called clones via MiXCR and kept in-frame beta chains. Rows with one shared CDR3 protein collapse into an entry with the most common genes and DNA. The sample table holds more than 300,000 distinct CDR3 sequences, of which under 8.5% were seen once. The ten largest make up roughly 15% of the sample. The investigation overall reported the following: Blood from ankylosing spondylitis patients appeared to be characterized by a TCR beta motif composed of roughly 8 highly homologous amino acid variants.

Source material: blood, either unsorted or a sorted T cell fraction (not recorded which). The receptors were gathered from a male donor with ankylosing spondylitis.

This clonotype showed up just a few times. The rearrangement joins TRBV7-8 to TRBJ2-1; 9 positions match TRBD2. J was trimmed by 4 bases and V by 1 base; bases with no gene match: 2. CDR1 is SGHVS, CDR2 FQNEAQ, per germline. The CDR3 extends over 15 amino acids. The CDR3 bases are TGTGCCAGCAGCTTAGGCGGGAGGGGATACAATGAGCAGTTCTTC. Protein: CASSLGGRGYNEQFF.

This clonotype was found many times. The chain uses TRBV29-1 and TRBJ2-1; 9 positions match TRBD1. V lost 6 bases and J lost 5; bases outside the gene matches: 11. There are 15 residues in the CDR3. Germline V lookup: CDR1 SQVTM, CDR2 ANQGSEA. The DNA of the CDR3 is TGCAGCGTACAATCGCCGGGACAGGGCAACAATGAGCAGTTCTTC. Protein: CSVQSPGQGNNEQFF.

This clonotype was seen at least ten times. The J gene is TRBJ2-1, the V gene TRBV20-1, with a weak D call TRBD2 (5 bases). This CDR3 is built from 15 residues. Germline lookup yields CDR1 DFQATT and CDR2 SNEGSKA (reference sequence). V lost 2 bases, J lost 2 bases, and 13 bases lay in between. CDR3 in amino acids: CSARKAAQAYNEQFF. The CDR3 bases are TGCAGTGCTAGAAAAGCGGCCCAGGCCTACAATGAGCAGTTCTTC.

The sample holds many counts of this clonotype. The chain joins TRBV15 to TRBJ1-2; D remains unclear. This CDR3 contains 13 residues. The germline V gene has CDR1 LNHNV and CDR2 YYDKDF (reference sequence). V was pared by 3 bases and J by 4 bases, with 9 bases between. CDR3 nucleotide sequence: TGTGCCACCAGCAGGGACCGGCGCTATGGCTACACCTTC. Protein: CATSRDRRYGYTF.

This clonotype was counted ten times or more. The chain combines TRBV2 with TRBJ2-2; the D is unclear. Trimming pared 6 bases from V and 8 bases from J, leaving 4 bases between. CDR3 length: 10 amino acids. Germline V gene sequence: CDR1 SNHLY, CDR2 FYNNEI. CDR3 sequence (DNA): TGTGCCAGCAGAGGAGGGGAGCTGTTTTTT. It codes for CASRGGELFF.

The CDR3 DNA reads as TGTGCCAGCAGCATGGGACTAGCGAAAGAGACCCAGTACTTC. As protein: CASSMGLAKETQYF. The chain recombines TRBV5-4 with TRBJ2-5, with TRBD2 matching over 10 bases. The CDR3 has 14 residues. After removal of 4 bases from V and 3 bases from J, the junction contained 3 bases not matched to a gene. Looked up from germline, CDR1 is SGHNT and CDR2 is YYREEE (reference sequence).

The chain employs TRBV7-8 and TRBJ2-2, with 10 bases matching TRBD2. V gave up 2 bases and J gave up 7 bases; unmatched junction bases: 4. Looked up from germline, CDR1 is SGHVS and CDR2 is FQNEAQ. CDR3 length: 15 amino acids. The CDR3 region has the DNA TGTGCCAGCAGCTTAAGAACTAGCGGGGACGGGGAGCTGTTTTTT. This sequence encodes CASSLRTSGDGELFF.

The chain couples TRBV20-1 to TRBJ2-2, with D possibly being TRBD2 (6 bases). The germline V gene encodes CDR1 DFQATT and CDR2 SNEGSKA (reference sequence). V was cut by 2 bases and J by 6 bases, with 13 bases left in between. This CDR3 has 14 amino acids. This CDR3 is CSARRAGSAGELFF. In DNA, the CDR3 is TGCAGTGCTAGACGGGCGGGATCGGCCGGGGAGCTGTTTTTT.

This clonotype was seen repeatedly, ten times or more. V usage is TRBV10-2 and J usage is TRBJ2-3, with D possibly TRBD2 on 5 matching bases. The germline V gene has CDR1 WSHSY and CDR2 SAAADI. V was shortened by 3 bases and J by 0 bases, with 7 bases between the two germline ends. The CDR3 runs to 14 residues. CDR3 in amino acids: CASSEPGSTDTQYF. The CDR3 nucleotides are TGCGCCAGCAGTGAACCGGGGAGCACAGATACGCAGTATTTT.

This clonotype was recorded many times. This chain uses TRBV10-3 with TRBJ2-7; 7 nucleotides match TRBD1. The CDR3 loop spans 12 amino acids. Germline V gene lookup returns CDR1 ENHRY and CDR2 SYGVKD. V shed 10 bases, J shed 3 bases, and the junction held 6 bases outside the gene matches. This CDR3 is CATVDRDYEQYF. CDR3 DNA sequence: TGTGCCACCGTAGACAGGGACTACGAGCAGTACTTC.

The chain recombines TRBV6-5 with TRBJ2-5, with 12 bases matching TRBD2. CDR1 and CDR2 from the germline V gene are MNHEY and SVGAGI. V dropped 2 bases and J dropped 2; count of bases not matched to a gene: 3. The CDR3 covers 16 residues. In nucleotides, the CDR3 is TGTGCCAGCAGTTACCCTGGACTAGCGGGACAAGAGACCCAGTACTTC. Its protein is CASSYPGLAGQETQYF.

This clonotype has just a few counts. J is TRBJ2-5 and V is TRBV5-6; D not certain. This CDR3 is 13 amino acids long. CDR1 and CDR2 from the germline V gene are SGHDT and YYEEEE. Trimming took off 2 bases at V and 0 bases at J, with 5 bases between the two ends. In DNA, the CDR3 is TGTGCCAGCAGCTTCGTCGACCAAGAGACCCAGTACTTC. It encodes CASSFVDQETQYF. Filled out from reference TRBV5-6 and TRBJ2-5, the complete variable domain reads DAGVTQSPTHLIKTRGQQVTLRCSPKSGHDTVSWYQQALGQGPQFIFQYYEEEERQRGNFPDRFSGHQFPNYSSELNVNALLLGDSALYLCASSFVDQETQYFGPGTRLLVL.

The table lists this clonotype with many counts. The V call is TRBV7-9, the J call TRBJ2-1; TRBD1 aligns across 12 bases. The CDR3 runs 15 residues. CDR1 is SEHNR and CDR2 is FQNEAQ in the germline V gene (reference sequence). V dropped 3 bases and J dropped 8; count of bases not matched to a gene: 5. As DNA, the CDR3 is TGTGCCAGCAGCTTCTGGGGACAGGGGGCCTATGAGCAGTTCTTC. As protein: CASSFWGQGAYEQFF.

J is TRBJ1-2 and V is TRBV12-3 or TRBV12-4; TRBD1 might be the D (6 bases). V was shortened by 10 bases and J by 8 bases, with 17 bases between the two germline ends. The length of the CDR3 is 12 residues. CDR3 nucleotide sequence: TGTGCCAATGACGGGGGGGCGGCAGGCTACACCTTC. Amino acid sequence: CANDGGAAGYTF.

This clonotype was counted a few times. The CDR3 loop is CASSSAALGYTF. CDR3 coding DNA: TGTGCCAGCAGCTCGGCAGCCTTGGGCTACACCTTC. The V call is TRBV7-9, the J call TRBJ1-2, with unresolved D. This CDR3 is built from 12 residues. The V and J ends lost 4 bases and 8 bases respectively, with 11 bases between them. CDR1 and CDR2 from the germline V gene are SEHNR and FQNEAQ (reference sequence). The full variable domain, in which reference TRBV7-9 and TRBJ1-2 provide the parts outside the CDR3, is DTGVSQNPRHKITKRGQNVTFRCDPISEHNRLYWYRQTLGQGPEFLTYFQNEAQLEKSRLLSDRFSAERPKGSFSTLEIQRTEQGDSAMYLCASSSAALGYTFGSGTRLTVV.

The CDR3 coding sequence is TGTGCCGTAGGGGGGGACAGGGGGTTCGAGCAGTACTTC. Translated, it gives CAVGGDRGFEQYF. The V call is TRBV10-3, the J call TRBJ2-7; the match to TRBD1 covers 11 bases. The CDR3 contains 13 residues. Germline-derived CDR1 and CDR2 are ENHRY and SYGVKD. J lost 6 bases, V lost 11 bases, and 9 bases had no gene match.

This clonotype was observed a few times. The chain is built from TRBV25-1 and TRBJ2-2, with D perhaps matching TRBD1 (5 bases). Germline assignment: CDR1 MGHDK and CDR2 SYGVNS. This CDR3 region has 16 residues. The V end lost 2 bases, the J end lost 1 base, and 11 bases lay between the germline ends. The CDR3, as DNA: TGTGCCAGCAGTGAACAAGTCCAGGGGAACACCGGGGAGCTGTTTTTT. Protein: CASSEQVQGNTGELFF. The full variable domain, with the rest looked up from reference TRBV25-1 and TRBJ2-2, is EADIYQTPRYLVIGTGKKITLECSQTMGHDKMYWYQQDPGMELHLIHYSYGVNSTEKGDLSSESTVSRIRTEHFPLTLESARPSHTSQYLCASSEQVQGNTGELFFGEGSRLTVL.

This clonotype was counted only a few times. The rearrangement joins TRBV29-1 to TRBJ2-7; D not certain. Per the germline V gene, CDR1 is SQVTM and CDR2 is ANQGSEA. V was cut by 0 bases and J by 0 bases, with 9 bases left in between. The CDR3 spans 14 residues. CDR3 in amino acids: CSVEDPADSYEQYF. DNA of the CDR3: TGCAGCGTTGAAGATCCGGCAGACTCCTACGAGCAGTACTTC.

The chain employs TRBV7-2 and TRBJ2-2, with 12 bases that match TRBD2. This CDR3 is 16 amino acids long. The germline gives CDR1 SGHTA, CDR2 FQGNSA. With 5 bases clipped from V and 6 bases from J, the junction kept 7 bases outside the gene matches. Written as DNA, the CDR3 is TGTGCCAGCAGCCGCTGGACTAGCGGGGAGGCCGGGGAGCTGTTTTTT. Translation gives CASSRWTSGEAGELFF.

This clonotype showed up many times. The chain uses TRBV19 and TRBJ2-2; 8 nucleotides line up with TRBD2. This CDR3 has 14 residues. Germline lookup yields CDR1 LNHDA and CDR2 SQIVND (reference sequence). With V trimmed by 5 bases and J by 8 bases, 7 bases remained unmatched. The CDR3 DNA is TGTGCCAGTAGTTATAGCGGGGCAGTGGGGGAGCTGTTTTTT. The encoded protein is CASSYSGAVGELFF.

This clonotype was observed many times. V usage is TRBV27 and J usage is TRBJ2-7; 9 bases are a match to TRBD2. There are 14 residues in the CDR3. Germline CDR1 reads MNHEY; CDR2 reads SMNVEV (reference sequence). V lost 5 bases to trimming and J lost 2 bases; unmatched junction nucleotides: 4. CDR3 in DNA: TGTGCCAGCAGTCCGGGACTAGCTACCTACGAGCAGTACTTC. Amino acid sequence: CASSPGLATYEQYF.

This clonotype has more than one count but fewer than ten. CDR3 sequence (DNA): TGCGCCAGCAGCTTCTTCGGATCCTCTGGAAACACCATATATTTT. Protein: CASSFFGSSGNTIYF. This chain links TRBV5-1 with TRBJ1-3; unclear D gene. The CDR3 covers 15 residues. V lost 2 bases and J 0 bases, leaving 9 bases between the germline ends. Germline V gene lookup returns CDR1 SGHRS and CDR2 YFSETQ.